This is a list of T cell receptor beta chains from one sample in a study of T cell repertoires in cytomegalovirus infection. MiXCR was run by TCRdb on the reads, yielding one entry per CDR3 protein. The table shows fewer than 250,000 distinct CDR3 sequences, with 22% occurring only once. Sequences were obtained from CD8+ T cells from PBMCs. The receptors come from a human donor in good health (CMV status not recorded). Some clones in this sample may be carry-over from other donors' samples. The CDR3 runs from the conserved cysteine through the conserved F or W. Fields, in order: V gene, clone size, J gene, D gene, CDR3 protein, CDR3 DNA. The D gene is left open where the match is weak. Only some rows state a clone size, as once, few, many or a class for expanded clones.

>TRBV6-5|many|TRBJ2-7|NA
CASSYGGAGYEQYF
TGTGCCAGCAGTTACGGAGGGGCGGGCTACGAGCAGTACTTC
>TRBV7-2|NA|TRBJ1-6|NA
CASSYMVGSPLHF
TGTGCCAGCAGCTACATGGTTGGATCACCCCTCCACTTT
>TRBV19|few|TRBJ2-3|NA
CASSPRRQDTQYF
TGTGCCAGTTCTCCCCGGAGACAAGATACGCAGTATTTT
>TRBV7-2|many|TRBJ2-1|TRBD2
CASSTPGTSGGFDNEQFF
TGTGCCAGCAGCACACCGGGGACTAGCGGGGGGTTCGACAATGAGCAGTTCTTC
>TRBV29-1|few|TRBJ2-2|NA
CSVERQGGVGELFF
TGCAGCGTTGAACGGCAGGGGGGCGTCGGGGAGCTGTTTTTT
>TRBV11-2|few|TRBJ2-1|TRBD2
CASSPGLAGPSDVHNEQFF
TGTGCCAGCAGCCCCGGACTAGCGGGGCCCTCTGATGTTCACAATGAGCAGTTCTTC
>TRBV2|NA|TRBJ2-3|NA
CASSEVLEVDTQYF
TGTGCCAGCAGTGAAGTTCTAGAGGTAGATACGCAGTATTTT
>TRBV20-1|NA|TRBJ2-3|TRBD2
CSAHVRLAGDTQYF
TGCAGTGCCCACGTGAGACTAGCTGGGGATACGCAGTATTTT
>TRBV6-2/TRBV6-3|NA|TRBJ2-1|NA
CASSYTGYNEQFF
TGTGCCAGCAGCTACACAGGGTACAATGAGCAGTTCTTC
>TRBV29-1|NA|TRBJ2-3|NA
CSVDHPGASSTDTQYF
TGCAGCGTCGACCACCCGGGGGCCTCTAGCACAGATACGCAGTATTTT
>TRBV12-3/TRBV12-4|many|TRBJ2-5|NA
CASRGGNQETQYF
TGTGCCAGCCGAGGGGGGAACCAAGAGACCCAGTACTTC
>TRBV5-5|NA|TRBJ2-7|TRBD1
CASSLGTGGAGYEQYF
TGTGCCAGCAGCTTGGGGACAGGGGGCGCGGGCTACGAGCAGTACTTC
>TRBV9|few|TRBJ1-5|NA
CASSVEGGGNQPQHF
TGTGCCAGCAGCGTAGAAGGGGGGGGCAATCAGCCCCAGCATTTT
>TRBV29-1|NA|TRBJ2-3|NA
CSLKTVQTADTQYF
TGCAGCCTGAAGACCGTTCAGACGGCAGATACGCAGTATTTT
>TRBV23-1|NA|TRBJ2-2|NA
CASPEESGELFF
TGCGCCAGCCCGGAGGAGTCCGGGGAGCTGTTTTTT
>TRBV19|NA|TRBJ2-2|TRBD1
CASSILGQGSTGELFF
TGTGCCAGTAGTATACTCGGACAGGGGAGCACCGGGGAGCTGTTTTTT
>TRBV12-3/TRBV12-4|few|TRBJ1-2|NA
CASTLGSYGYTF
TGTGCCAGCACTCTAGGGAGCTATGGCTACACCTTC
>TRBV7-6|many|TRBJ2-1|NA
CASSWTSREQFF
TGTGCCAGCAGCTGGACCTCCCGCGAGCAGTTCTTC
>TRBV28|few|TRBJ2-7|NA
CASSGRQDISYEQYF
TGTGCCAGCAGTGGCCGACAGGATATCTCCTACGAGCAGTACTTC
>TRBV2|NA|TRBJ2-7|NA
CASSEVEGPGYEQYF
TGTGCCAGCAGTGAAGTTGAGGGTCCAGGGTACGAGCAGTACTTC
>TRBV11-1|many|TRBJ2-3|TRBD2
CASSLDVGGATDTQYF
TGTGCCAGCAGCTTAGATGTCGGGGGGGCGACAGATACGCAGTATTTT
>TRBV7-9|many|TRBJ2-2|NA
CASSLSGTGELFF
TGTGCCAGCAGCTTAAGTGGAACCGGGGAGCTGTTTTTT